The 15 T cell receptor beta chains below come from one sample, sequenced in a study of cytotoxic CD8 clonotypes in ibrutinib-treated CLL. Assay: immunoSEQ multiplex PCR; the TCRdb copy retains only in-frame clones and omits some. Of around 42,000 clones in the sample, 65% are singletons; the top ten hold about 22%. Material: PBMCs, obtained after 24 months of ibrutinib treatment. These receptor sequences come from a human donor with chronic lymphocytic leukemia.

The chain couples TRBV2 to TRBJ1-2, with 10 bases that match TRBD1. Germline CDR1 reads SNHLY; CDR2 reads FYNNEI. The CDR3 consists of 13 residues. V was clipped by 5 bases and J by 8 bases; unmatched bases: 5. The CDR3 DNA reads TGTGCCAGCAGTTTGACAGGGGGCTGGGGCTACACCTTC. Its translation is CASSLTGGWGYTF.

CDR3 in DNA: TGTGCCAGCAGCTTGGATCCAGGGGGCAATCAGCCCCAGCATTTT. The encoded protein is CASSLDPGGNQPQHF. The chain couples TRBV5-4 to TRBJ1-5; the D gene is possibly TRBD1 (6 bases). Germline V CDR1 and CDR2: SGHNT, YYREEE (reference sequence). This CDR3 spans 15 amino acids. V shed 0 bases and J shed 2 bases, with 9 bases lying between them.

V is TRBV11-2 and J is TRBJ2-1, with D uncertain. The germline gives CDR1 SGHAT, CDR2 FQNNGV. The CDR3 totals 13 residues. The V and J ends lost 6 bases and 3 bases respectively, with 9 bases between them. This chain's CDR3 is CASREGLYNEQFF. Written as DNA, the CDR3 is TGTGCCAGCAGAGAAGGGCTCTACAATGAGCAGTTCTTC. The full variable domain, completed using reference TRBV11-2 and TRBJ2-1, is EAGVAQSPRYKIIEKRQSVAFWCNPISGHATLYWYQQILGQGPKLLIQFQNNGVVDDSQLPKDRFSAERLKGVDSTLKIQPAKLEDSAVYLCASREGLYNEQFFGPGTRLTVL.

In this sample, this clone turned up a few times. The gene calls are TRBV27 and TRBJ2-1; 14 positions agree with TRBD2. J lost 8 bases, V lost 5 bases, and 8 bases had no gene match. This CDR3 is 16 amino acids long. CDR1 is MNHEY, CDR2 SMNVEV, per germline (reference sequence). This CDR3 reads CASSPTSGRAGDEQFF. In DNA form, the CDR3 reads TGTGCCAGCAGTCCGACTAGCGGGAGGGCCGGCGATGAGCAGTTCTTC.

The chain is built from TRBV9 and TRBJ2-5; D perhaps matches TRBD1 (6 bases). V gave up 0 bases and J gave up 1 base, with 10 bases separating them. CDR3 size: 15 residues. Germline V gives CDR1 SGDLS, CDR2 YYNGEE. The DNA for the CDR3 is TGTGCCAGCAGCGTAGTAGGGGACATCCAAGAGACCCAGTACTTC. It translates to CASSVVGDIQETQYF.

The chain combines TRBV6-5 with TRBJ2-1; D perhaps matches TRBD2 (5 bases). V was cut by 0 bases and J by 10 bases, with 19 bases left in between. Germline lookup yields CDR1 MNHEY and CDR2 SVGAGI. The CDR3 is 16 residues long. The CDR3 region is CASSYSIGPGGSEQFF. The CDR3 DNA sequence: TGTGCCAGCAGTTACTCGATTGGGCCCGGAGGTTCGGAGCAGTTCTTC.

The CDR3 coding sequence is TGTGCCAGCAGCTTAGGACTAAACAAAAACATTCAGTACTTC. This translates into CASSLGLNKNIQYF. This rearrangement joins TRBV7-9 to TRBJ2-4, with D possibly matching TRBD2 (5 bases). Trimming stripped 1 base from V and 3 bases from J, with 7 bases between. The germline gives CDR1 SEHNR, CDR2 FQNEAQ (reference sequence). The CDR3 extends over 14 amino acids.

There are a few counts of this clone. The chain has TRBV5-4 and TRBJ2-3; 14 nucleotides align to TRBD2. CDR3 length: 16 residues. With V trimmed by 4 bases and J by 7 bases, 8 bases remained unmatched. The V gene's germline CDR1 is SGHNT and CDR2 YYREEE (reference sequence). This chain's CDR3 is CASSTGTSGSSNTQYF. The CDR3 DNA reads TGTGCCAGCAGCACCGGGACTAGCGGGAGTAGTAATACGCAGTATTTT.

The chain has TRBV2 and TRBJ1-4; 9 nucleotides align to TRBD1. CDR3 length: 17 residues. Germline-derived CDR1 and CDR2 are SNHLY and FYNNEI. With V trimmed by 3 bases and J by 8 bases, 13 bases remained unmatched. CDR3 nucleotides: TGTGCCAGCAGTGATGGGACAGGGCTTTTGTCGGGGGAAAAACTGTTTTTT. Protein product: CASSDGTGLLSGEKLFF.

The rearrangement uses TRBV7-6 and TRBJ2-2; 8 bases are a match to TRBD2. The length of the CDR3 is 15 residues. Germline V CDR1 and CDR2: SGHVS, FNYEAQ. The J segment lost 3 bases and the V segment lost 5 bases, leaving 5 bases of the junction unmatched. The CDR3 DNA reads as TGTGCCAGCAGCGAAAGCGGGGGTTACACCGGGGAGCTGTTTTTT. Encoded protein: CASSESGGYTGELFF. The full variable domain, with the rest looked up from reference TRBV7-6 and TRBJ2-2, is GAGVSQSPRYKVTKRGQDVALRCDPISGHVSLYWYRQALGQGPEFLTYFNYEAQQDKSGLPNDRFSAERPEGSISTLTIQRTEQRDSAMYRCASSESGGYTGELFFGEGSRLTVL.

This chain joins TRBV2 and TRBJ2-7; the match to TRBD1 covers 7 bases. After removal of 4 bases from V and 2 bases from J, the junction contained 2 bases not matched to a gene. CDR1 is SNHLY and CDR2 is FYNNEI in the germline V gene. CDR3 size: 13 residues. The CDR3 is CASSVRGPYEQYF. Here the CDR3 DNA reads TGTGCCAGCAGTGTGAGGGGGCCCTACGAGCAGTACTTC.

The chain uses TRBV6-1 and TRBJ2-7, with a tentative D call TRBD2 (6 bases). The germline V gene encodes CDR1 MNHNS and CDR2 SASEGT. This CDR3 comprises 15 residues. V gave up 2 bases and J gave up 6 bases, with 17 bases separating them. CDR3 region: CASSERRAGIGEQYF. CDR3 DNA sequence: TGTGCCAGCAGTGAAAGGAGGGCAGGGATCGGCGAGCAGTACTTC.

This sequence joins TRBV10-3 and TRBJ2-7; D is undetermined. From germline, CDR1 is ENHRY and CDR2 SYGVKD. Trimming took 6 bases from V and 2 from J, leaving 14 bases between them. The CDR3 runs to 14 residues. CDR3 in DNA: TGTGCCATCAGCAAAGGGTTTTGGGCCTACGAGCAGTACTTC. Its protein is CAISKGFWAYEQYF.

This chain uses TRBV5-4 with TRBJ2-4, with a tentative D call TRBD2 (5 bases). The V gene's germline CDR1 is SGHNT and CDR2 YYREEE (reference sequence). The CDR3 totals 13 residues. V was pared by 3 bases and J by 7 bases, with 11 bases between. In nucleotides, the CDR3 is TGTGCCAGCAGCTCAGACGGCGGGAACATTCAGTACTTC. This gives the protein CASSSDGGNIQYF. The full variable domain, rest sourced from reference TRBV5-4 and TRBJ2-4, is ETGVTQSPTHLIKTRGQQVTLRCSSQSGHNTVSWYQQALGQGPQFIFQYYREEENGRGNFPPRFSGLQFPNYSSELNVNALELDDSALYLCASSSDGGNIQYFGAGTRLSVL.

The V gene is TRBV9, the J gene TRBJ1-2; D not resolved. CDR1 is SGDLS and CDR2 is YYNGEE in the germline V gene. The CDR3 is 18 residues long. With 0 bases removed from V and 5 bases from J, the gap between germline ends came to 23 bases. CDR3 loop: CASSVATDLWSHLYGYTF. The DNA for the CDR3 is TGTGCCAGCAGCGTAGCTACGGATTTGTGGAGCCATTTATATGGCTACACCTTC.